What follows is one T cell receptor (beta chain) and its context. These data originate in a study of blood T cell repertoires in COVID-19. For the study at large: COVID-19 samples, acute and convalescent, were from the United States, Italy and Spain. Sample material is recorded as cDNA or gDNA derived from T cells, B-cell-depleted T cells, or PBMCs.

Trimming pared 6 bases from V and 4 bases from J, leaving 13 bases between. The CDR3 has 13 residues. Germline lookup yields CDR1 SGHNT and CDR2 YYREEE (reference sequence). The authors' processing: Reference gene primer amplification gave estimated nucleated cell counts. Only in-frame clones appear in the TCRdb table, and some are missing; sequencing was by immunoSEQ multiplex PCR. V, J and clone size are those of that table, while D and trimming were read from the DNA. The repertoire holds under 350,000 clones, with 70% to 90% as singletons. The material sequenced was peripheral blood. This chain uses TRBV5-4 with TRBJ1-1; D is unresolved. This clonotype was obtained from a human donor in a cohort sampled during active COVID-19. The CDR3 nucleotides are TGTGCCAGCAACCGCCATGAGTCCACTGAAGCTTTCTTT. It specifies CASNRHESTEAFF.